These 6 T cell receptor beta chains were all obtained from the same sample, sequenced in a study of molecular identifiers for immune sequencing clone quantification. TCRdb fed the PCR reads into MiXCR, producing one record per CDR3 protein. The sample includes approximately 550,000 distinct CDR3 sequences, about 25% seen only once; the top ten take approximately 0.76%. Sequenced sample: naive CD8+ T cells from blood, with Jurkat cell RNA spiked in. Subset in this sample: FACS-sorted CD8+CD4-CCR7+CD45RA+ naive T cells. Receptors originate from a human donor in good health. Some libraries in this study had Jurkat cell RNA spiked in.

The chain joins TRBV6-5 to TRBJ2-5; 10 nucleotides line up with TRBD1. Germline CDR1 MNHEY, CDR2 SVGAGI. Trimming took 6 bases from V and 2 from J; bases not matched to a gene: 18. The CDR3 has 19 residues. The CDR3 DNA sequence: TGTGCCAGCAGCACGGCCCGGGACAGGGGCATCACTATTCAAGAGACCCAGTACTTC. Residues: CASSTARDRGITIQETQYF.

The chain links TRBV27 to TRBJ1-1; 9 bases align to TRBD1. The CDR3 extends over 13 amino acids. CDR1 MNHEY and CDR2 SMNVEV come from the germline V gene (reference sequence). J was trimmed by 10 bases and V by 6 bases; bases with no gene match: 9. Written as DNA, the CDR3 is TGTGCCAGCAGGCCGACAGGGGGATTTGGAGCTTTCTTT. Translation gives CASRPTGGFGAFF.

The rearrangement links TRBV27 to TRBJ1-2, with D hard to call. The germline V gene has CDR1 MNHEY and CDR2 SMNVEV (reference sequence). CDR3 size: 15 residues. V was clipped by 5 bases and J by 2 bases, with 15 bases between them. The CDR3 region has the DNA TGTGCCAGCAGTCCCTACCAAGAAAGCAACTATGGCTACACCTTC. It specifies CASSPYQESNYGYTF.

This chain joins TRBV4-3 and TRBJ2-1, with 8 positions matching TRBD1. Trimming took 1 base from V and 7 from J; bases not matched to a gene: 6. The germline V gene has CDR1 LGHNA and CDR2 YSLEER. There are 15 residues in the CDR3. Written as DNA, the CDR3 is TGCGCCAGCAGCCAAGGGACAGGGCGGGAAAATGAGCAGTTCTTC. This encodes CASSQGTGRENEQFF.

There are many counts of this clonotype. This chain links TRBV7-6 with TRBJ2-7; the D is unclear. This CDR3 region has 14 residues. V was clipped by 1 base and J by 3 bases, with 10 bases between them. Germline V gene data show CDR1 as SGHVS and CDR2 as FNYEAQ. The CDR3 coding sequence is TGTGCCAGCAGCTTAGGGCAGCCCGGCTACGAGCAGTACTTC. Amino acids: CASSLGQPGYEQYF.

As DNA, the CDR3 is TGTGCCTGGAGTACCGGACTAAGGGGGGAGCAGTATTTT. Its translation is CAWSTGLRGEQYF. This sequence joins TRBV30 and TRBJ2-3; tentatively, D is TRBD1 or TRBD2 (6 bases each). Germline assignment: CDR1 GTSNPN and CDR2 SVGIG (reference sequence). V was clipped by 2 bases and J by 11 bases, with 17 bases between them. There are 13 residues in the CDR3.